The 13 T cell receptor beta chains presented below share a single source sample, sequenced in a study of CD8 T cells in ankylosing spondylitis. Study results and limitations: It appeared that ankylosing spondylitis blood was characterized by a TCR beta motif of several highly homologous variants.

TCRdb re-derived calls from the 5' RACE reads in MiXCR, one entry per CDR3 protein. The table includes over 600,000 distinct CDR3 sequences, 15% to 20% detected once. These receptors' antigens are unknown. Sequencing used blood, either unsorted or a sorted T cell fraction (not recorded which). These receptors all come from a male donor with ankylosing spondylitis.

A few counts support this clonotype. The rearrangement links TRBV5-1 to TRBJ2-7; 7 positions match TRBD1. The J segment lost 3 bases and the V segment lost 3 bases, leaving 6 bases of the junction unmatched. This CDR3 region has 14 residues. Germline-derived CDR1 and CDR2 are SGHRS and YFSETQ. The CDR3 nucleotides read TGCGCCAGCAGCTCTTCAGGGGGAGACTACGAGCAGTACTTC. Protein: CASSSSGGDYEQYF. The whole variable domain, filled in from reference TRBV5-1 and TRBJ2-7, reads KAGVTQTPRYLIKTRGQQVTLSCSPISGHRSVSWYQQTPGQGLQFLFEYFSETQRNKGNFPGRFSGRQFSNSRSEMNVSTLELGDSALYLCASSSSGGDYEQYFGPGTRLTVT.

The chain uses TRBV10-2 and TRBJ2-7; the D gene is possibly TRBD1 (6 bases). The germline V and J ends were trimmed by 3 bases and 4 bases, with 13 bases remaining between them. The germline CDR1 and CDR2 sequences are WSHSY and SAAADI. There are 14 residues in the CDR3. This chain's CDR3 is CASSDPRRGYEQYF. CDR3 DNA: TGCGCCAGCAGTGACCCGCGCAGGGGTTACGAGCAGTACTTC.

The chain joins TRBV10-3 to TRBJ1-1; 7 positions agree with TRBD1. The CDR3 runs to 15 residues. After removal of 4 bases from V and 3 bases from J, the junction contained 8 bases not matched to a gene. Germline CDR1 and CDR2: ENHRY and SYGVKD. The CDR3 region is CAISGMTGFDTEAFF. The CDR3 nucleotides are TGTGCCATCAGTGGGATGACAGGGTTTGACACTGAAGCTTTCTTT.

In this sample, this clonotype turned up a few times. The CDR3 spells CSVESRDTPGDTQYF. DNA for the CDR3: TGCAGCGTTGAAAGTCGGGACACCCCTGGGGATACGCAGTATTTT. The chain employs TRBV29-1 and TRBJ2-3, with D perhaps matching TRBD1 (6 bases). Germline-derived CDR1 and CDR2 are SQVTM and ANQGSEA. V was clipped by 2 bases and J by 6 bases, with 18 bases between them. The CDR3 contains 15 residues.

This clonotype was seen at least ten times. The gene calls are TRBV12-3 or TRBV12-4 and TRBJ1-4, with D possibly being TRBD1 (5 bases). Trimming cost V 5 bases and J 6 bases, with 10 bases left between them. The CDR3 is made up of 13 amino acids. This chain's CDR3 is CASSLGRDEKLFF. Written as DNA, the CDR3 is TGTGCCAGCAGTCTGGGACGGGATGAAAAACTGTTTTTT.

In this sample, this clonotype turned up a few times. V and J are TRBV10-3 and TRBJ2-2; D remains unclear. CDR3 length: 14 amino acids. Trimming shortened V by 1 base and J by 1 base, and 4 bases separated the two germline ends. The germline gives CDR1 ENHRY, CDR2 SYGVKD. The CDR3 loop reads CAISEWGNTGELFF. The CDR3 DNA sequence: TGTGCCATCAGTGAGTGGGGGAACACCGGGGAGCTGTTTTTT.

This rearrangement joins TRBV4-1 to TRBJ2-6, with D possibly matching TRBD1 (6 bases). This CDR3 contains 18 residues. Trimming shortened V by 4 bases and J by 0 bases, and 16 bases separated the two germline ends. Per germline, CDR1 MGHRA and CDR2 YSYEKL. The CDR3 spells CASSPQGYQNSGANVLTF. DNA of the CDR3: TGCGCCAGCAGCCCACAGGGATACCAAAACTCTGGGGCCAACGTCCTGACTTTC.

The chain links TRBV5-5 to TRBJ2-3, with 11 bases aligning to TRBD2. The J segment lost 11 bases and the V segment lost 2 bases, leaving 10 bases of the junction unmatched. The CDR3 has 15 residues. Germline loops: CDR1 SGHKS, CDR2 YYEKEE (reference sequence). The CDR3 region has the DNA TGTGCCAGCAGCTTAGATAGCGGGGGGGCTTGGGGGCAGTATTTT. Amino acid sequence: CASSLDSGGAWGQYF.

This sequence joins TRBV20-1 and TRBJ2-7; D not certain. The CDR3 is made up of 11 amino acids. Germline V gene sequence: CDR1 DFQATT, CDR2 SNEGSKA (reference sequence). V gave up 2 bases and J gave up 5 bases, with 7 bases separating them. CDR3 protein: CSARLTNEQYF. In DNA form, the CDR3 reads TGCAGTGCTAGACTGACCAACGAGCAGTACTTC.

This clonotype was detected a few times. J is TRBJ1-1 and V is TRBV27; tentative D call: TRBD1 (5 bases). Germline V gene data show CDR1 as MNHEY and CDR2 as SMNVEV (reference sequence). The CDR3 extends over 14 amino acids. Trimming left V 3 bases short and J 0 bases short, with 8 bases between. Here the CDR3 DNA reads TGTGCCAGCAGTTTGCAGGACATGAACACTGAAGCTTTCTTT. It codes for CASSLQDMNTEAFF.

This clonotype has more than one count but fewer than ten. The chain couples TRBV7-9 to TRBJ2-1; D is perhaps TRBD1 or TRBD2 (5 bases each). Germline loops: CDR1 SEHNR, CDR2 FQNEAQ (reference sequence). This CDR3 is built from 16 residues. V was clipped by 3 bases and J by 6 bases, with 18 bases between them. In nucleotides, the CDR3 is TGTGCCAGCAGCTTTCACTCGGGACCCCTGGCCAATGAGCAGTTCTTC. Encoded protein: CASSFHSGPLANEQFF.

The chain combines TRBV24-1 with TRBJ2-2; the match to TRBD2 covers 7 bases. Germline V lookup: CDR1 KGHDR, CDR2 SFDVKD. The CDR3 sequence is 16 residues long. Trimming at V came to 4 bases and at J to 7 bases, leaving 11 bases not matched to a gene. The CDR3 bases are TGTGCCACCAGTGACCCTGGACTGGGGGGGGTCGGGGAGCTGTTTTTT. Protein product: CATSDPGLGGVGELFF.

In this sample, this clonotype turned up a few times. The rearrangement links TRBV7-2 to TRBJ2-4; TRBD1 is a possible D gene (5 bases). Deletions cut 7 bases from V and 4 bases from J, with 11 bases between. Germline V gives CDR1 SGHTA, CDR2 FQGNSA. The length of the CDR3 is 13 residues. Written as DNA, the CDR3 is TGTGCCAGCACCCAGGGTCAGAAAAACATTCAGTACTTC. It yields the protein CASTQGQKNIQYF.